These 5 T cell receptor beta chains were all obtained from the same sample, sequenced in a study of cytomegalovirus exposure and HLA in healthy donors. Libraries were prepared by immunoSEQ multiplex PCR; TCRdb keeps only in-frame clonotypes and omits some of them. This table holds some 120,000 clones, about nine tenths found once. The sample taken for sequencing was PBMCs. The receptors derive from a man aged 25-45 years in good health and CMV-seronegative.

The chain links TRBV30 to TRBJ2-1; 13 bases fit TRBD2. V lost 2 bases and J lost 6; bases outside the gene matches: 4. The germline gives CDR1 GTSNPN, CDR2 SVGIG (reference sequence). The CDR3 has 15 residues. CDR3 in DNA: TGTGCCTGGAGTCGCGGGACTAGCGGGATCAATGAGCAGTTCTTC. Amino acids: CAWSRGTSGINEQFF.

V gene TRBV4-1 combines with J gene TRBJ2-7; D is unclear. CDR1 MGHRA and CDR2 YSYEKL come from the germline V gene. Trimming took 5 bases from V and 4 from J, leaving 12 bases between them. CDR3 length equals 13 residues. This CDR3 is CASSSTLTYEQYF. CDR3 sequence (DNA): TGCGCCAGCAGCTCGACTTTGACTTACGAGCAGTACTTC.

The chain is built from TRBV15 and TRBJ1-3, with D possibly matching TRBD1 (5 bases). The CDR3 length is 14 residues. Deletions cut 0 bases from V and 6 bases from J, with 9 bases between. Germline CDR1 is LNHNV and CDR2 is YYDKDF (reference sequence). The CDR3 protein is CATSRERGPNTIYF. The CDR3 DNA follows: TGTGCCACCAGCAGAGAAAGGGGTCCAAACACCATATATTTT.

CDR3 coding DNA: TGTGCCAGTAGTGTTAGACAGGTCAATCAGCCCCAGCATTTT. Amino acids: CASSVRQVNQPQHF. This chain uses TRBV19 with TRBJ1-5, with D maybe TRBD1 (6 bases). The germline gives CDR1 LNHDA, CDR2 SQIVND (reference sequence). V was shortened by 5 bases and J by 3 bases, with 11 bases between the two germline ends. This CDR3 region has 14 residues. Combining the CDR3 with reference TRBV19 and TRBJ1-5 gives the whole variable domain DGGITQSPKYLFRKEGQNVTLSCEQNLNHDAMYWYRQDPGQGLRLIYYSQIVNDFQKGDIAEGYSVSREKKESFPLTVTSAQKNPTAFYLCASSVRQVNQPQHFGDGTRLSIL.

For the CDR3, the DNA is TGTGCCAGCAGAACCGGGACAGGCTCCTACAATGAGCAGTTCTTC. The encoded protein is CASRTGTGSYNEQFF. The chain couples TRBV6-5 to TRBJ2-1; 8 nucleotides agree with TRBD1. Germline CDR1 reads MNHEY; CDR2 reads SVGAGI. The V and J ends lost 6 bases and 0 bases, in that order; junction bases with no gene match: 4. CDR3 length: 15 residues.